This T cell receptor (beta chain) is drawn from a study of T cell repertoires in cytomegalovirus infection. On the study more broadly: Selected CMV epitopes included recently identified HLA-C-restricted ones as well as well-studied HLA-B-restricted ones. Public TCR beta signature analysis indicated the presence of both CMV infection and matching HLA type.

Comment on this clonotype: Its antigen is unknown.

MiXCR was run by TCRdb on the reads, yielding one entry per CDR3 protein. The sample lists under 150,000 distinct CDR3 sequences, 30% occurring once. Notes on the study in general: Ex vivo, HLA-C-restricted CMV-specific TCR beta clonotypes prevailed over the rest of the response.

The sequencing used CD8+ T cells from cultured PBMCs, collected from culture after CMV antigen stimulation. This receptor was taken from a human donor in good health (CMV status not recorded). Some clones in this sample may be carry-over from other donors' samples.

The CDR3 bases are TGCGCCAGCAGCTTGCCCAGCGGGGGGGCCTCGGCCGGGGAGCTGTTTTTT. It yields the protein CASSLPSGGASAGELFF. The rearrangement joins TRBV5-1 to TRBJ2-2; 10 nucleotides agree with TRBD2. The CDR3 totals 17 residues. Unmatched junction bases numbered 9, after V lost 1 base and J lost 6 bases. CDR1 is SGHRS and CDR2 is YFSETQ in the germline V gene.